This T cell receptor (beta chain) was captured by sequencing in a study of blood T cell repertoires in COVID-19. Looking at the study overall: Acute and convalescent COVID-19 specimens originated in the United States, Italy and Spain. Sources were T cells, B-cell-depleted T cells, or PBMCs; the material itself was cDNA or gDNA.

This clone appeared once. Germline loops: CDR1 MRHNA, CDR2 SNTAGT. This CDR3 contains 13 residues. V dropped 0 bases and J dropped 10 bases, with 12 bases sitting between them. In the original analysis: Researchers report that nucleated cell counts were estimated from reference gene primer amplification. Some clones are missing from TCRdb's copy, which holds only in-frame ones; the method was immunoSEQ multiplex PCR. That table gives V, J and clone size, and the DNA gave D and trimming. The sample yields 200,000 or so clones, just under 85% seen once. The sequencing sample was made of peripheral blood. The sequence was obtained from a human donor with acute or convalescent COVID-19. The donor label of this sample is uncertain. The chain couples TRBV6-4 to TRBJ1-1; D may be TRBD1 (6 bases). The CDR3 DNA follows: TGTGCCAGCAGTGACTCACCACAGGGTACAGCTTTCTTT. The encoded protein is CASSDSPQGTAFF.